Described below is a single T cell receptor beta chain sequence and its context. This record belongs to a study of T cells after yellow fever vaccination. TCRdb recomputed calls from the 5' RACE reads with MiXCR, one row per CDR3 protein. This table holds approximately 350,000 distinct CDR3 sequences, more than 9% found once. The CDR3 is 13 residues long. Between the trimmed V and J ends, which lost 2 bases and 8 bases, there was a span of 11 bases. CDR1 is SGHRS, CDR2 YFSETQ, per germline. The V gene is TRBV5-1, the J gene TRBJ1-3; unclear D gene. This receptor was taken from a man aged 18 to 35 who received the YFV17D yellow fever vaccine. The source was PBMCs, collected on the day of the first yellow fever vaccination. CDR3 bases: TGCGCCAGCAGCTTCGACACCCGGGACACCATATATTTT. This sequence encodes CASSFDTRDTIYF.